This TCR beta chain appears in the sequencing data of a study of cytomegalovirus exposure and HLA in healthy donors. 60 Vbeta and 13 Jbeta primers were used in PCR. The repertoire was sequenced with immunoSEQ multiplex PCR; TCRdb's copy has only in-frame clones and lacks some. The sample has around 150,000 clones, over 70% seen once; the top ten hold roughly 1.4%. Donors sampled were nominally healthy, though unrecorded immune exposures were likely. Study conclusions and caveats: At a 0.05 false discovery rate, a later analysis found some 18,000 TCR beta sequences to be associated with HLA alleles. In vitro testing confirmed a few CMV-associated chains as specific for CMV antigens.

As for this clone: Its specificity is unknown.

Looked up from germline, CDR1 is GTSNPN and CDR2 is SVGIG (reference sequence). This CDR3 is built from 18 residues. V was pared by 5 bases and J by 0 bases, with 20 bases between. The V and J genes are TRBV30 and TRBJ2-6, with a weak D call TRBD1 (5 bases). The material sequenced was PBMCs. This clonotype originated in a woman younger than 35 in good health and CMV-seronegative. The CDR3 reads CAWDKTGLGYSGANVLTF. For the CDR3, the DNA is TGTGCCTGGGACAAAACAGGCCTGGGGTACTCTGGGGCCAACGTCCTGACTTTC. Full variable domain (remainder filled in from reference TRBV30 and TRBJ2-6): SQTIHQWPATLVQPVGSPLSLECTVEGTSNPNLYWYRQAAGRGLQLLFYSVGIGQISSEVPQNLSASRPQDRQFILSSKKLLLSDSGFYLCAWDKTGLGYSGANVLTFGAGSRLTVL.